This is a list of T cell receptor beta chains from one sample in a study of control samples from healthy donors and cancer patients. Clones were sequenced by immunoSEQ multiplex PCR, and TCRdb holds only the in-frame ones, with some missing. The sample lists 100,000 to 150,000 clones; roughly 87% were seen once. The specimen was blood. The receptor source for this set is a man aged 18 to 29 in good health. CDR3s include the opening cysteine and the closing phenylalanine or tryptophan. D genes are given only for firm matches. Size is omitted from some rows. Given values are once, few, many or a class for expanded clones.

j_gene	abundance	v_gene	d_gene	CDR3aa	CDR3nt
TRBJ2-1	.	TRBV6-5	.	CATTIGPYEQFF	TGTGCCACCACCATCGGGCCTTATGAGCAGTTCTTC
TRBJ1-4	.	TRBV18	TRBD1	CASSPPPDRDNEKLFF	TGTGCCAGCTCACCACCCCCCGACAGGGACAATGAAAAACTGTTTTTT
TRBJ1-5	.	TRBV12-3/TRBV12-4	.	CASSIQVRGPQHF	TGTGCCAGCAGTATCCAGGTTCGGGGGCCCCAGCATTTT
TRBJ2-7	.	TRBV6-2/TRBV6-3	TRBD1	CASRYSGGDEQYF	TGTGCCAGCAGGTACTCAGGGGGCGACGAGCAGTACTTC
TRBJ1-4	.	TRBV7-9	.	CASSRRTGEKLFF	TGTGCCAGCAGCCGTCGGACTGGTGAAAAACTGTTTTTT
TRBJ1-2	.	TRBV6-4	.	CASSPNADYGYTF	TGTGCCAGCAGTCCCAACGCCGACTATGGCTACACCTTC
TRBJ2-1	once	TRBV6-6	.	CASSSGAWNEQFF	TGTGCCAGCAGCTCAGGAGCTTGGAATGAGCAGTTCTTC
TRBJ1-5	.	TRBV28	.	CASSLIASNQPQHF	TGTGCCAGCAGTTTAATTGCCTCCAATCAGCCCCAGCATTTT
TRBJ2-3	.	TRBV19	TRBD2	CASSIVHSFRTSGRAHTQYF	TGTGCCAGTAGTATCGTTCACTCTTTCAGGACTAGCGGGAGAGCCCATACGCAGTATTTT
TRBJ1-3	.	TRBV5-5	TRBD1	CASSQRTGAWDGNTIYF	TGTGCCAGCAGCCAAAGAACAGGGGCGTGGGATGGAAACACCATATATTTT
TRBJ1-5	.	TRBV24-1	TRBD1	CATSDRTGVGQPQHF	TGTGCCACCAGTGATCGGACAGGGGTTGGGCAGCCCCAGCATTTT
TRBJ1-5	.	TRBV28	.	CASIGGGDQPQHF	TGTGCCAGCATAGGGGGAGGTGATCAGCCCCAGCATTTT
TRBJ2-2	once	TRBV5-1	.	CASSLRLANTGELFF	TGCGCCAGCAGCTTACGGCTTGCGAACACCGGGGAGCTGTTTTTT
TRBJ1-1	few	TRBV2	.	CASSQVLTEAFF	TGTGCCAGCAGCCAGGTCCTCACTGAAGCTTTCTTT
TRBJ2-1	.	TRBV7-9	TRBD2	CASSLILAGLNNEQFF	TGTGCCAGCAGCCTAATACTAGCGGGGCTAAACAATGAGCAGTTCTTC
TRBJ2-5	.	TRBV7-9	.	CASSPPKVRETQYF	TGTGCCAGCAGCCCTCCTAAAGTTAGGGAGACCCAGTACTTC